The next 23 T cell receptor beta chains were all read from a single sample in a study of beta chain features in type 1 diabetes. Isolated RNA was reverse transcribed in full, so expressed TCRB transcripts were sequenced. Sequencing was performed with immunoSEQ multiplex PCR; in TCRdb, only in-frame clones are kept and a portion is missing. The sample lists about 400,000 clones, about 12% seen once, with approximately 0.015% in the top ten. The material sequenced was naive CD4+ T cells from blood. Receptors originate from a man aged 18 to 35 in good health.

The sample holds a few counts of this clone. The chain combines TRBV18 with TRBJ1-5; 8 bases are a match to TRBD1. Germline V gene sequence: CDR1 KGHSH, CDR2 LQKENI. Trimming took 3 bases from V and 1 from J; bases not matched to a gene: 11. CDR3 length equals 18 residues. DNA for the CDR3: TGTGCCAGCTCACCTACCGGCAGGGGGCTTGAAAGCAATCAGCCCCAGCATTTT. Translating gives CASSPTGRGLESNQPQHF.

V usage is TRBV4-3 and J usage is TRBJ2-2; 12 positions match TRBD2. J was trimmed by 4 bases and V by 0 bases; bases with no gene match: 9. CDR3 length: 19 residues. Per the germline V gene, CDR1 is LGHNA and CDR2 is YSLEER. The CDR3 is CASSQDLIPSGRATGELFF. The CDR3 DNA reads TGCGCCAGCAGCCAAGATTTAATTCCTAGCGGGAGGGCCACCGGGGAGCTGTTTTTT.

This clone was counted only a few times. The chain is built from TRBV11-2 and TRBJ2-7; TRBD2 agrees at 14 bases. With the DNA end fitting TRBJ2-1 better, the J assignment may be wrong. There are 16 residues in the CDR3. Germline-derived CDR1 and CDR2 are SGHAT and FQNNGV. The CDR3 nucleotides are TGTGCCAGCAGCCGGACTAGCGGGGGGATGATCAATGAGCAGTTCTTC. Translating gives CASSRTSGGMINEQFF.

This clone has a handful of counts. V gene TRBV7-6 combines with J gene TRBJ2-1, with D perhaps TRBD2 (5 bases). The CDR3 sequence is 11 residues long. The V end lost 6 bases, the J end lost 9 bases, and 9 bases lay between the germline ends. Germline V gene sequence: CDR1 SGHVS, CDR2 FNYEAQ. CDR3 DNA: TGTGCCAGCAGGCTAGGGAGTGAGCAGTTCTTC. Its protein product is CASRLGSEQFF.

In this sample, this clone turned up a few times. V usage is TRBV5-1 and J usage is TRBJ2-1; TRBD2 aligns across 9 bases. V lost 2 bases to trimming and J lost 6 bases; unmatched junction nucleotides: 6. Germline lookup yields CDR1 SGHRS and CDR2 YFSETQ. The CDR3 totals 15 residues. The CDR3 sequence is CASSLRTSGRNEQFF. CDR3 in DNA: TGCGCCAGCAGCTTAAGAACTAGCGGGCGCAATGAGCAGTTCTTC.

The gene calls are TRBV28 and TRBJ2-7; TRBD2 might be the D (7 bases). CDR1 MDHEN and CDR2 SYDVKM come from the germline V gene. CDR3 length: 11 residues. V dropped 7 bases and J dropped 6 bases, with 10 bases sitting between them. CDR3 DNA sequence: TGTGCCAGCAAGGGGGGGCTCGAGCAGTACTTC. It translates to CASKGGLEQYF. Using reference TRBV28 and TRBJ2-7 for the parts outside the CDR3, the full variable domain is DVKVTQSSRYLVKRTGEKVFLECVQDMDHENMFWYRQDPGLGLRLIYFSYDVKMKEKGDIPEGYSVSREKKERFSLILESASTNQTSMYLCASKGGLEQYFGPGTRLTVT.

This rearrangement joins TRBV28 to TRBJ2-7; unclear D gene. The CDR3 is made up of 13 amino acids. V lost 5 bases and J lost 4, with 12 bases in between. Germline CDR1 and CDR2: MDHEN and SYDVKM. Here the CDR3 DNA reads TGTGCCAGCAGTCGTCGACTTGTTTACGAGCAGTACTTC. Translating gives CASSRRLVYEQYF.

The chain joins TRBV4-2 to TRBJ2-7; TRBD2 aligns across 7 bases. The germline V gene has CDR1 LGHNA and CDR2 YNFKEQ. J gave up 1 base and V 3 bases, and 3 bases lay outside the gene matches. The CDR3 spans 14 residues. The CDR3 is CASSHASGSYEQYF. The CDR3 bases are TGTGCCAGCAGCCACGCTAGCGGTTCCTACGAGCAGTACTTC.

DNA of the CDR3: TGTGCCACAACGGGAATGGGCCATGAGCAGTTCTTC. Its translation is CATTGMGHEQFF. This chain connects TRBV6-1 to TRBJ2-1, with D maybe TRBD2 (5 bases). The V end lost 10 bases, the J end lost 8 bases, and 15 bases lay between the germline ends. This CDR3 spans 12 amino acids. Germline V CDR1 and CDR2: MNHNS, SASEGT.

This rearrangement joins TRBV18 to TRBJ2-1, with 14 bases matching TRBD2. Trimming removed 1 base from V and 9 bases from J; junction bases left unmatched: 5. This CDR3 is built from 16 residues. CDR1 is KGHSH and CDR2 is LQKENI in the germline V gene. Here the CDR3 reads CASSPRTSGGLFEQFF. CDR3 coding DNA: TGTGCCAGCTCACCACGGACTAGCGGGGGGCTCTTTGAGCAGTTCTTC.

The chain uses TRBV9 and TRBJ1-2; no clear D. V gave up 1 base and J gave up 3 bases, with 7 bases separating them. The CDR3 is 13 amino acids. Germline V gene data show CDR1 as SGDLS and CDR2 as YYNGEE. The CDR3, as DNA: TGTGCCAGCAGCGTATCGGGTGACTATGGCTACACCTTC. Translation: CASSVSGDYGYTF.

As regards this clone: This CDR3 is also generated by other DNA sequences in the sample. The J gene is TRBJ1-3, the V gene TRBV30; no definite D call. Germline loops: CDR1 GTSNPN, CDR2 SVGIG (reference sequence). The length of the CDR3 is 13 residues. Deletions cut 3 bases from V and 3 bases from J, with 9 bases between. CDR3 loop: CAWSAGGGNTIYF. CDR3 DNA: TGTGCCTGGAGCGCAGGAGGTGGAAACACCATATATTTT.

This clone turned up a few times. The chain uses TRBV6-5 and TRBJ1-2; weak D call: TRBD1 (6 bases). The CDR3 has 14 amino acids. Germline V gene data show CDR1 as MNHEY and CDR2 as SVGAGI. V lost 4 bases and J 8 bases, leaving 17 bases between the germline ends. The CDR3 DNA sequence: TGTGCCAGCAGTTGGTCCGGGACAAAGGGCGGCTACACCTTC. This gives the protein CASSWSGTKGGYTF.

This clone has just a few counts. The chain is built from TRBV7-2 and TRBJ1-1, with TRBD1 matching over 7 bases. With V trimmed by 0 bases and J by 3 bases, 4 bases remained unmatched. The CDR3 covers 15 residues. Germline CDR1 and CDR2: SGHTA and FQGNSA. The CDR3 DNA follows: TGTGCCAGCAGCTTAGCGCGACAGGGATACACTGAAGCTTTCTTT. It codes for CASSLARQGYTEAFF.

The chain recombines TRBV11-2 with TRBJ2-5, with D perhaps TRBD1 (6 bases). Germline CDR1 reads SGHAT; CDR2 reads FQNNGV. This CDR3 region has 14 residues. V dropped 4 bases and J dropped 7 bases, with 16 bases sitting between them. CDR3 protein: CASSSRGFAWTQYF. The CDR3 DNA is TGTGCCAGCAGCTCCAGGGGTTTTGCTTGGACCCAGTACTTC. The complete variable domain, with remaining parts taken from reference TRBV11-2 and TRBJ2-5, reads EAGVAQSPRYKIIEKRQSVAFWCNPISGHATLYWYQQILGQGPKLLIQFQNNGVVDDSQLPKDRFSAERLKGVDSTLKIQPAKLEDSAVYLCASSSRGFAWTQYFGPGTRLLVL.

J is TRBJ2-1 and V is TRBV29-1; D not resolved. The CDR3 runs 13 residues. Trimming cost V 4 bases and J 0 bases, with 7 bases left between them. The V gene's germline CDR1 is SQVTM and CDR2 ANQGSEA. The CDR3 DNA is TGCAGCGTTGCCAGCGACTCCTACAATGAGCAGTTCTTC. This gives the protein CSVASDSYNEQFF.

This clone was seen more than once but under ten times. J is TRBJ2-7 and V is TRBV28; TRBD2 might be the D (6 bases). CDR1 and CDR2 from the germline V gene are MDHEN and SYDVKM. The CDR3 consists of 12 residues. V was cut by 5 bases and J by 7 bases, with 12 bases left in between. The CDR3 bases are TGTGCCAGCAGTCACCCGACTAGAGAGCAGTACTTC. Its protein product is CASSHPTREQYF. Combining the CDR3 with reference TRBV28 and TRBJ2-7 gives the whole variable domain DVKVTQSSRYLVKRTGEKVFLECVQDMDHENMFWYRQDPGLGLRLIYFSYDVKMKEKGDIPEGYSVSREKKERFSLILESASTNQTSMYLCASSHPTREQYFGPGTRLTVT.

This clone was picked up a small number of times. The rearrangement joins TRBV4-2 to TRBJ2-1, with 8 bases aligning to TRBD2. Trimming removed 10 bases from V and 9 bases from J; junction bases left unmatched: 5. Looked up from germline, CDR1 is LGHNA and CDR2 is YNFKEQ. The CDR3 spans 11 residues. The CDR3 region is CATLAGREQFF. Written as DNA, the CDR3 is TGTGCCACCCTAGCGGGCCGTGAGCAGTTCTTC.

On this clone itself: The identical CDR3 is also encoded by other nucleotide sequences in the sample. This chain links TRBV9 with TRBJ2-1; 8 bases map to TRBD2. This CDR3 region has 15 residues. The V and J ends lost 0 bases and 4 bases, in that order; junction bases with no gene match: 3. Germline CDR1 reads SGDLS; CDR2 reads YYNGEE. In DNA form, the CDR3 reads TGTGCCAGCAGCGTAGCGGGAGGGGGTTACAATGAGCAGTTCTTC. Translating it yields CASSVAGGGYNEQFF.

The chain recombines TRBV28 with TRBJ1-5; 7 nucleotides match TRBD1. V trimming: 6 bases; J trimming: 3 bases; junction bases outside the gene matches: 11. From germline, CDR1 is MDHEN and CDR2 SYDVKM. The CDR3 totals 16 residues. The CDR3 is CASRGDRFTSNQPQHF. In nucleotides, the CDR3 is TGTGCCAGCAGAGGGGACAGATTCACCTCCAATCAGCCCCAGCATTTT. The full variable domain, its missing parts supplied by reference TRBV28 and TRBJ1-5, is DVKVTQSSRYLVKRTGEKVFLECVQDMDHENMFWYRQDPGLGLRLIYFSYDVKMKEKGDIPEGYSVSREKKERFSLILESASTNQTSMYLCASRGDRFTSNQPQHFGDGTRLSIL.

There are a few counts of this clone. This sequence joins TRBV7-3 and TRBJ2-2; 7 bases align to TRBD1. The germline V gene encodes CDR1 SGHTA and CDR2 FQGTGA. Trimming cost V 2 bases and J 4 bases; bases outside gene matches: 1. CDR3 length: 14 residues. The CDR3 is CASSLGDSTGELFF. The CDR3 region has the DNA TGTGCCAGCAGCTTAGGGGACAGCACCGGGGAGCTGTTTTTT.

This clone showed up just a few times. The J gene is TRBJ2-7, the V gene TRBV19, with 8 nucleotides matching TRBD1. The CDR3 has 15 residues. J was trimmed by 1 base and V by 5 bases; bases with no gene match: 7. Germline V gene data show CDR1 as LNHDA and CDR2 as SQIVND (reference sequence). The CDR3 protein is CASSFRQGISYEQYF. The DNA of the CDR3 is TGTGCCAGTAGTTTCAGACAGGGGATATCCTACGAGCAGTACTTC.

The chain recombines TRBV27 with TRBJ1-1, with 9 bases aligning to TRBD1. The CDR3 loop spans 17 amino acids. The germline V gene encodes CDR1 MNHEY and CDR2 SMNVEV (reference sequence). Losses at the gene ends were 8 bases for V and 1 base for J; bases not matched to a gene: 14. The CDR3 DNA follows: TGTGCCAGCGGCCGGGACAGGGTACCGGCGGGGAACACTGAAGCTTTCTTT. Translating gives CASGRDRVPAGNTEAFF.